This T cell receptor (beta chain) originates from a study of T cell repertoires in urothelial bladder cancer. Looking at the study overall: Three lesions each were cT0, cTa, cT1, and cT2 or greater.

Profiling relied on immunoSEQ multiplex PCR, and the TCRdb table lists in-frame clones only, not all of them. The sample holds fewer than 15,000 clones, roughly two thirds seen once. Study conclusions and caveats: Up to 17% of carcinoma infiltrating lymphocytes belonged to one T-cell clone. Urothelial carcinoma specimens: median roughly 6,100 T cells versus 25,872 in benign.

Only one count was recorded for this clone. Its antigen is currently unknown. Looked up from germline, CDR1 is SGHRS and CDR2 is YFSETQ. The V end was cut by 0 bases, the J end by 7 bases, with 10 bases between. There are 13 residues in the CDR3. The sample consisted of tumor-infiltrating cells from bladder cancer. This sequence originates from a human donor with urothelial carcinoma. J is TRBJ1-1 and V is TRBV5-1, with D perhaps matching TRBD1 (5 bases). The CDR3 bases are TGCGCCAGCAGCTTGGGGCAGGGTGATGAAGCTTTCTTT. It yields the protein CASSLGQGDEAFF.